This T cell receptor (beta chain) was captured in a study of blood T cells in healthy people across ages. Study-level findings and limits: When one million T cells were used, diversity estimates were thought to be underestimates. Across samples, TCR beta diversity tracked strongly with naive T cell percentage. Roughly linearly, TCR beta diversity per million T cells fell as age increased.

This CDR3 region has 15 residues. Trimming took 2 bases from V and 0 from J, leaving 9 bases between them. CDR1 MGHDK and CDR2 SYGVNS come from the germline V gene. This clonotype was observed a handful of times. Its antigen is still unknown. Together with a sample-barcoded 5' primer, a J-beta primer mix was included in a second PCR lasting about 7 to 11 cycles. TCRdb re-called the 5' RACE reads with MiXCR, one entry per CDR3 protein. The top ten hold approximately 22% of the sample, which has under 800,000 distinct CDR3 sequences, roughly two fifths seen once. This clonotype originated in an older woman in good health. The source material was blood. V and J are TRBV25-1 and TRBJ2-3; D possibly corresponds to TRBD2 (6 bases). The CDR3 region has the DNA TGTGCCAGCAGTGAAGGCGGGGAAAGCACAGATACGCAGTATTTT. Its translation: CASSEGGESTDTQYF.